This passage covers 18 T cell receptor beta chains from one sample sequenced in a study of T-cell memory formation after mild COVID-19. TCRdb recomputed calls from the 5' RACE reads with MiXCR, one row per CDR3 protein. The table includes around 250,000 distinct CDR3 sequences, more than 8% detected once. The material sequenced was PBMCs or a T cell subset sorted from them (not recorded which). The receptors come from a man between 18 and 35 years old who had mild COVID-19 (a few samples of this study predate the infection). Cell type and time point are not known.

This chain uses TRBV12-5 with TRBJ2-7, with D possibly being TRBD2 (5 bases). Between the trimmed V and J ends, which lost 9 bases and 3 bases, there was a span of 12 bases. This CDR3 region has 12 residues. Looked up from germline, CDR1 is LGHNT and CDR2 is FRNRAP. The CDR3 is CASLQRGYEQYF. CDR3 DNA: TGTGCTAGCCTGCAACGGGGCTACGAGCAGTACTTC.

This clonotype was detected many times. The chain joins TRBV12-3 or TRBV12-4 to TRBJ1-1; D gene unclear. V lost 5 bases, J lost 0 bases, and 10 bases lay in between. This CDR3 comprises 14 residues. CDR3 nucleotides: TGTGCCAGCAGTAACTTCCACATGAACACTGAAGCTTTCTTT. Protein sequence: CASSNFHMNTEAFF.

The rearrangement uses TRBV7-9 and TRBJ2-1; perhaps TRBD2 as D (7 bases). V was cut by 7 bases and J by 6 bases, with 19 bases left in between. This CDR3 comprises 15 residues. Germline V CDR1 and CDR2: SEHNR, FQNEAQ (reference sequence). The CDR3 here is CASKVPEGEGNEQFF. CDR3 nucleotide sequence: TGTGCCAGCAAGGTCCCCGAGGGGGAGGGCAATGAGCAGTTCTTC.

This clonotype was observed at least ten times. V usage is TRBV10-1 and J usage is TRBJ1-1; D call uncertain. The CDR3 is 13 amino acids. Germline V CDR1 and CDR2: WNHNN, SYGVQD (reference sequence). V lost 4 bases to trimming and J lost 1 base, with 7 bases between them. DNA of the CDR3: TGCGCCAGCAGTGCACAGACGAACACTGAAGCTTTCTTT. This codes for CASSAQTNTEAFF.

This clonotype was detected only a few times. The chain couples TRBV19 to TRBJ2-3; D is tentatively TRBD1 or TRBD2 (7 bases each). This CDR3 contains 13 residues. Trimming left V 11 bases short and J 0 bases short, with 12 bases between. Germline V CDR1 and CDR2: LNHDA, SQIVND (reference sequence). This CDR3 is CAGRDSSTDTQYF. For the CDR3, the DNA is TGTGCCGGGAGGGACAGTAGCACAGATACGCAGTATTTT. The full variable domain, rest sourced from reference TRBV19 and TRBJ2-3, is DGGITQSPKYLFRKEGQNVTLSCEQNLNHDAMYWYRQDPGQGLRLIYYSQIVNDFQKGDIAEGYSVSREKKESFPLTVTSAQKNPTAFYLCAGRDSSTDTQYFGPGTRLTVL.

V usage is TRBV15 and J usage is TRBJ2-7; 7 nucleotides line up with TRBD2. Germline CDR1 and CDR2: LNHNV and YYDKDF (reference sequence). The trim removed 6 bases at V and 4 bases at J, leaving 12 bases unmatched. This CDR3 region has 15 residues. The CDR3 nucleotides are TGTGCCACCAGGGCCGGGACGGGGGGTGAATACGAGCAGTACGTC. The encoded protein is CATRAGTGGEYEQYV.

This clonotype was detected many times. In nucleotides, the CDR3 is TGTGCCACCAGTGATGGGACCTACTATGGCTACACCTTC. Translating it yields CATSDGTYYGYTF. The genes are TRBV24-1 and TRBJ1-2; tentative D call: TRBD1 (5 bases). V lost 3 bases, J lost 3 bases, and 7 bases lay in between. Germline V gene lookup returns CDR1 KGHDR and CDR2 SFDVKD. The CDR3 length is 13 residues.

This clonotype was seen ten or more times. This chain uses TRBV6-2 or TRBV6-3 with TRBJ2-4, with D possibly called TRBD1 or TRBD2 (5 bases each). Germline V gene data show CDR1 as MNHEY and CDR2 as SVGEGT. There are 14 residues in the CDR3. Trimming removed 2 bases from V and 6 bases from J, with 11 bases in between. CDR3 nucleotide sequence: TGTGCCAGCAGTTACAGGACCGGGACAAACATTCAGTACTTC. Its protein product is CASSYRTGTNIQYF.

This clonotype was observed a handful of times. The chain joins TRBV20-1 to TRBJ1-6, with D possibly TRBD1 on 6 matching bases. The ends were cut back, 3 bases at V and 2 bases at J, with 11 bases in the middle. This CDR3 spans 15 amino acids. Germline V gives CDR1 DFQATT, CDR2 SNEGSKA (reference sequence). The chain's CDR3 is CSARGGAAYNSPLHF. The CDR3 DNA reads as TGCAGTGCTAGGGGGGGGGCTGCCTATAATTCACCCCTCCACTTT.

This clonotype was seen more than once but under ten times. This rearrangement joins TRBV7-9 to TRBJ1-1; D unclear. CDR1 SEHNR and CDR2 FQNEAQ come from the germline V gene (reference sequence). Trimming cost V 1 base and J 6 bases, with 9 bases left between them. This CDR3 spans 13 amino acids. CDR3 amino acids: CASSLGSSAEAFF. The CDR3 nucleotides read TGTGCCAGCAGCTTAGGGTCGTCCGCTGAAGCTTTCTTT.

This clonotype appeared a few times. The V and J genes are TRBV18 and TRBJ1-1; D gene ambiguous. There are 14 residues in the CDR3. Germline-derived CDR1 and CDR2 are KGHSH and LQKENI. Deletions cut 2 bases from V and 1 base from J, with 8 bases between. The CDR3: CASSPRQANTEAFF. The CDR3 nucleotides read TGTGCCAGCTCACCAAGGCAGGCGAACACTGAAGCTTTCTTT.

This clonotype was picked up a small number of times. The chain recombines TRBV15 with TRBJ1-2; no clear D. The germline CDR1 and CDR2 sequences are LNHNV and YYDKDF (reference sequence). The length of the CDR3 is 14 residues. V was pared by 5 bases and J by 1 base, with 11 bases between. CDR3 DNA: TGTGCCACCAGCGTGGGAGGATTTAACTATGGCTACACCTTC. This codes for CATSVGGFNYGYTF.

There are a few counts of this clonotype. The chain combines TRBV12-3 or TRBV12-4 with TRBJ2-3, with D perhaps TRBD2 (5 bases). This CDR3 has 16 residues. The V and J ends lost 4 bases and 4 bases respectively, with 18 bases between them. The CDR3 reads CASSSPGEQVADTQYF. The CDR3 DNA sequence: TGTGCCAGCAGTTCCCCCGGGGAGCAAGTAGCAGATACGCAGTATTTT.

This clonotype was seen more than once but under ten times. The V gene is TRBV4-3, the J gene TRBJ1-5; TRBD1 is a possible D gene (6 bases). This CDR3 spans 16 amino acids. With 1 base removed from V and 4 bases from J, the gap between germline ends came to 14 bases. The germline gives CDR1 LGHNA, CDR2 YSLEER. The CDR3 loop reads CASSQGAGVGNQPQHF. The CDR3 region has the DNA TGCGCCAGCAGCCAAGGTGCAGGGGTTGGAAATCAGCCCCAGCATTTT.

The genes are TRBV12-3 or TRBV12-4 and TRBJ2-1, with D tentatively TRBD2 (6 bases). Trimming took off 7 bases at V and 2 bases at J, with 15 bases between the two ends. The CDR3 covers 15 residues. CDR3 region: CASTSGTSPYNEQFF. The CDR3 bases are TGTGCCAGCACATCCGGGACTTCCCCCTACAATGAGCAGTTCTTC.

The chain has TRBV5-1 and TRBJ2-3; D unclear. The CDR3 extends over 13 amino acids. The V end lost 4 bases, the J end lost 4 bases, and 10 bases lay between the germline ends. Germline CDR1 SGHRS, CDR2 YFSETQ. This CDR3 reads CASSGPAPDTQYF. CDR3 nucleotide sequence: TGCGCCAGCAGCGGCCCAGCACCAGATACGCAGTATTTT. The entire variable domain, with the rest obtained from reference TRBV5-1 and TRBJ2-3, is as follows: KAGVTQTPRYLIKTRGQQVTLSCSPISGHRSVSWYQQTPGQGLQFLFEYFSETQRNKGNFPGRFSGRQFSNSRSEMNVSTLELGDSALYLCASSGPAPDTQYFGPGTRLTVL.

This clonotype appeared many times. CDR3 bases: TGTGCCACCAGTGATTTGCGGGGGACAGGGGGCACAGATACGCAGTATTTT. Its translation: CATSDLRGTGGTDTQYF. This rearrangement joins TRBV24-1 to TRBJ2-3; the match to TRBD1 covers 10 bases. There are 17 residues in the CDR3. Trimming took 0 bases from V and 1 from J; bases not matched to a gene: 3. Germline-derived CDR1 and CDR2 are KGHDR and SFDVKD.

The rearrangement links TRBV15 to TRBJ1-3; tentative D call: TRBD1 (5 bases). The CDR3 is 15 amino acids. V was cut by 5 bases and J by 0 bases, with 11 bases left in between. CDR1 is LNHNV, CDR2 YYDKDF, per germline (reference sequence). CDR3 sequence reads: CATSVDRSSGNTIYF. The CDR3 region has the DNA TGTGCCACCAGCGTCGACAGAAGCTCTGGAAACACCATATATTTT.